This T cell receptor (beta chain) was captured by sequencing in a study of blood T cells in healthy people across ages. Study-wide results and limits: It was held that the diversity estimates obtained from one million T cells were underestimates. Observed TCR beta diversity per million T cells went down as age went up. This fall followed a roughly linear course with age.

As concerns this clonotype: Its target is not known.

The J segment lost 0 bases and the V segment lost 6 bases, leaving 7 bases of the junction unmatched. There are 16 residues in the CDR3. Germline CDR1 and CDR2: SGHTA and FQGNSA. The use of a sample-barcoded 5' primer and a J-beta primer mix characterized a second PCR of roughly 6 to 11 cycles. Each cDNA molecule was tagged by a template-switch adaptor with 12 random nucleotides. TCRdb processed the 5' RACE reads anew with MiXCR; each CDR3 protein has one entry. The sample yields about 640,000 distinct CDR3 sequences, 58% seen once. Each donor's blood draw was 7.5 to 10 milliliters of peripheral blood.

The sequenced sample consisted of blood. The J gene is TRBJ1-3, the V gene TRBV7-2; 8 bases map to TRBD1. The TCR originated in a man aged 55 to 70 in good health. CDR3 amino acids: CASSYITGGSGNTIYF. The CDR3 region has the DNA TGTGCCAGCAGTTACATCACAGGGGGCTCTGGAAACACCATATATTTT.